This T cell receptor (beta chain) was observed in a study of blood T cell repertoires in COVID-19. Trimming took off 7 bases at V and 1 base at J, with 13 bases between the two ends. Germline CDR1 reads SNHLY; CDR2 reads FYNNEI. The CDR3 is 14 amino acids. Original processing methods: The assay estimated nucleated cells by amplifying reference gene primers. Libraries were prepared by immunoSEQ multiplex PCR; TCRdb keeps only in-frame clonotypes and omits some of them. The D gene and trimming were derived from the DNA, and the V and J assignments and clone size from that table. The sample has about 25,000 clones, about 89% seen once.

This clonotype was obtained from a man aged 45 to 65 with active COVID-19. The material sequenced was peripheral blood. This chain joins TRBV2 and TRBJ1-2; D may be TRBD1 (5 bases). The CDR3 region is CASTAGRGNYGYTF. The CDR3 DNA follows: TGTGCCAGCACTGCGGGACGGGGTAACTATGGCTACACCTTC.